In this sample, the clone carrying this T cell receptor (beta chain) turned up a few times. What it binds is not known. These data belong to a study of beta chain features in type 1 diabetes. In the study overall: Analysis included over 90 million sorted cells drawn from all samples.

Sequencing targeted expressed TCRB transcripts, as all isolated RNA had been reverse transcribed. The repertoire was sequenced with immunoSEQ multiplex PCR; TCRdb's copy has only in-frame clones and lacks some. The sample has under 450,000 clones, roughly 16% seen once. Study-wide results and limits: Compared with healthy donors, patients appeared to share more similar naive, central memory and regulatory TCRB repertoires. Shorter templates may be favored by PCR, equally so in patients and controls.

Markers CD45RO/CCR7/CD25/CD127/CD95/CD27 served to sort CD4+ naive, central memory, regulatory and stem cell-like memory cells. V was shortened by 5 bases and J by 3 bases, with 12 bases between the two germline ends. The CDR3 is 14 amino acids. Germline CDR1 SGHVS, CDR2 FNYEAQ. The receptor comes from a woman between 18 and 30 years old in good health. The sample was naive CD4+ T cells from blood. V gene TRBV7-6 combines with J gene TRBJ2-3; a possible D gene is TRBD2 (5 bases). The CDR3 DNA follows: TGTGCCAGCAGCCTGGTCAGGAGGACAGATACGCAGTATTTT. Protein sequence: CASSLVRRTDTQYF.